The 19 T cell receptor beta chains in this list originate from one sample, sequenced in a study of shared clonotypes between healthy human individuals. Sequencing used immunoSEQ multiplex PCR; TCRdb keeps in-frame clones, though not all of them. The table has around 1.5 million clones, 95% to 99% seen once. Sequenced sample: naive CD4+ T cells sorted from blood. Subset here: CD45RA+ positively selected. These receptors originate from a man aged 25 to 40 in good health.

Worth noting for this clone: Other DNA variants within this sample encode the same CDR3. The chain employs TRBV28 and TRBJ2-3; D possibly corresponds to TRBD2 (5 bases). Germline loops: CDR1 MDHEN, CDR2 SYDVKM. CDR3 length equals 10 residues. Trimming cost V 9 bases and J 6 bases, with 7 bases left between them. CDR3 amino acids: CASGGDTQYF. The DNA of the CDR3 is TGTGCCAGTGGCGGGGATACGCAGTATTTT.

The chain combines TRBV9 with TRBJ2-5; D ambiguous. The CDR3 has 13 amino acids. V gave up 1 base and J gave up 3 bases, with 7 bases separating them. Germline V gene sequence: CDR1 SGDLS, CDR2 YYNGEE. The CDR3 region has the DNA TGTGCCAGCAGCGTAATGTCAGAAGAGACCCAGTACTTC. Residues: CASSVMSEETQYF.

V is TRBV11-2 and J is TRBJ2-1, with D perhaps matching TRBD2 (5 bases). CDR3 length: 18 amino acids. V lost 2 bases and J 1 base, leaving 18 bases between the germline ends. Per germline, CDR1 SGHAT and CDR2 FQNNGV. CDR3 region: CASSLRWVSAGSYNEQFF. CDR3 coding DNA: TGTGCCAGCAGCTTACGATGGGTTAGCGCCGGATCCTACAATGAGCAGTTCTTC.

This chain joins TRBV9 and TRBJ2-3, with D possibly matching TRBD2 (6 bases). Trimming stripped 3 bases from V and 1 base from J, with 9 bases between. The CDR3 sequence is 14 residues long. CDR1 is SGDLS and CDR2 is YYNGEE in the germline V gene. CDR3: CASSGGTGTDTQYF. The CDR3 nucleotides read TGTGCCAGCAGCGGAGGGACTGGCACAGATACGCAGTATTTT.

This chain links TRBV6-5 with TRBJ1-4; tentatively, D is TRBD1 (5 bases). Between the trimmed V and J ends, which lost 4 bases and 7 bases, there was a span of 10 bases. Germline CDR1 and CDR2: MNHEY and SVGAGI. The CDR3 is 13 residues long. For the CDR3, the DNA is TGTGCCAGCAGTTCCCGGGACTCTGAAAAACTGTTTTTT. Amino acids: CASSSRDSEKLFF.

The chain carries TRBV5-5 and TRBJ1-3; weak D call: TRBD1 (5 bases). From germline, CDR1 is SGHKS and CDR2 YYEKEE (reference sequence). V lost 0 bases to trimming and J lost 3 bases, with 7 bases between them. The CDR3 runs 14 residues. The CDR3 loop reads CASSLAGIGNTIYF. CDR3 nucleotides: TGTGCCAGCAGCTTGGCAGGGATTGGAAACACCATATATTTT. The entire variable domain, with the rest obtained from reference TRBV5-5 and TRBJ1-3, is as follows: DAGVTQSPTHLIKTRGQQVTLRCSPISGHKSVSWYQQVLGQGPQFIFQYYEKEERGRGNFPDRFSARQFPNYSSELNVNALLLGDSALYLCASSLAGIGNTIYFGEGSWLTVV.

A remark on this clone: Other nucleotide sequences in the sample specify the same CDR3. The chain couples TRBV18 to TRBJ1-1; no clear D. Between the trimmed V and J ends, which lost 2 bases and 4 bases, there was a span of 8 bases. Germline-derived CDR1 and CDR2 are KGHSH and LQKENI. The CDR3 is 13 residues long. This chain's CDR3 is CASSPGSGTEAFF. CDR3 DNA sequence: TGTGCCAGCTCACCAGGCTCGGGCACTGAAGCTTTCTTT. The full variable domain, rest sourced from reference TRBV18 and TRBJ1-1, is NAGVMQNPRHLVRRRGQEARLRCSPMKGHSHVYWYRQLPEEGLKFMVYLQKENIIDESGMPKERFSAEFPKEGPSILRIQQVVRGDSAAYFCASSPGSGTEAFFGQGTRLTVV.

The chain is built from TRBV6-4 and TRBJ2-1; 9 bases match TRBD1. The CDR3 runs 14 residues. CDR1 and CDR2 (germline): MRHNA, SNTAGT. The V and J ends lost 6 bases and 6 bases, in that order; junction bases with no gene match: 6. CDR3 DNA sequence: TGTGCCAGCAGGGGGACAGGGTCCATCAATGAGCAGTTCTTC. Its translation: CASRGTGSINEQFF.

The gene calls are TRBV5-4 and TRBJ1-1, with D possibly TRBD1 on 5 matching bases. The CDR3 has 11 amino acids. CDR1 and CDR2 from the germline V gene are SGHNT and YYREEE (reference sequence). The V end was cut by 2 bases, the J end by 6 bases, with 5 bases between. DNA for the CDR3: TGTGCCAGCAGCTTACAGGCTGAAGCTTTCTTT. Translation gives CASSLQAEAFF.

V gene TRBV9 combines with J gene TRBJ2-2; TRBD2 agrees at 12 bases. V lost 2 bases and J lost 0; bases outside the gene matches: 11. CDR1 and CDR2 (germline): SGDLS, YYNGEE. The CDR3 loop spans 20 amino acids. The CDR3 region has the DNA TGTGCCAGCAGCGTCATCGGGACTAGCGGGTTGGTGGCGAACACCGGGGAGCTGTTTTTT. Residues: CASSVIGTSGLVANTGELFF.

The chain recombines TRBV7-2 with TRBJ1-2; 7 bases align to TRBD1. This CDR3 is 13 amino acids long. The trim removed 3 bases at V and 3 bases at J, leaving 1 base unmatched. Germline V lookup: CDR1 SGHTA, CDR2 FQGNSA. The CDR3 DNA is TGTGCCAGCAGCTTCGACAGGGACTATGGCTACACCTTC. This codes for CASSFDRDYGYTF.

This clone appeared a single time. This chain joins TRBV10-2 and TRBJ2-7, with a tentative D call TRBD1 (6 bases). Deletions cut 8 bases from V and 3 bases from J, with 11 bases between. The germline gives CDR1 WSHSY, CDR2 SAAADI. This CDR3 spans 12 amino acids. CDR3 sequence (DNA): TGCGCCAGCCTGACAGGACACTACGAGCAGTACTTC. Residues: CASLTGHYEQYF.

A single count supports this clone. The gene calls are TRBV19 and TRBJ2-1; no definite D call. V was shortened by 5 bases and J by 6 bases, with 14 bases between the two germline ends. Germline V CDR1 and CDR2: LNHDA, SQIVND (reference sequence). This CDR3 is built from 14 residues. The CDR3 spells CASSPDMGFNEQFF. For the CDR3, the DNA is TGTGCCAGTAGTCCCGACATGGGTTTCAATGAGCAGTTCTTC.

The chain combines TRBV4-1 with TRBJ2-2, with 8 bases identical to TRBD2. Trimming cost V 4 bases and J 0 bases; bases outside gene matches: 4. The V gene's germline CDR1 is MGHRA and CDR2 YSYEKL. There are 16 residues in the CDR3. CDR3: CASSPLGLANTGELFF. CDR3 nucleotides: TGCGCCAGCAGCCCGTTGGGACTAGCGAACACCGGGGAGCTGTTTTTT.

The chain couples TRBV6-5 to TRBJ1-5; a possible D gene is TRBD1 (6 bases). Trimming took off 8 bases at V and 0 bases at J, with 14 bases between the two ends. The CDR3 loop spans 15 amino acids. Germline loops: CDR1 MNHEY, CDR2 SVGAGI. The CDR3 here is CASSSRGVSNQPQHF. As DNA, the CDR3 is TGTGCCAGCTCCAGCAGGGGAGTTAGCAATCAGCCCCAGCATTTT.

The chain has TRBV10-2 and TRBJ1-1; D not certain. Per germline, CDR1 WSHSY and CDR2 SAAADI. CDR3 length: 14 residues. Trimming pared 2 bases from V and 4 bases from J, leaving 11 bases between. CDR3 sequence (DNA): TGCGCCAGCAGTGAGGGCGGGTGGACCACTGAAGCTTTCTTT. Amino acid sequence: CASSEGGWTTEAFF.

The chain carries TRBV5-4 and TRBJ2-5, with unresolved D. With 2 bases removed from V and 4 bases from J, the gap between germline ends came to 12 bases. The germline V gene has CDR1 SGHNT and CDR2 YYREEE (reference sequence). This CDR3 has 14 amino acids. CDR3 protein: CASSLPMGPETQYF. CDR3 nucleotide sequence: TGTGCCAGCAGCTTACCAATGGGTCCAGAGACCCAGTACTTC. The full variable domain, its missing parts supplied by reference TRBV5-4 and TRBJ2-5, is ETGVTQSPTHLIKTRGQQVTLRCSSQSGHNTVSWYQQALGQGPQFIFQYYREEENGRGNFPPRFSGLQFPNYSSELNVNALELDDSALYLCASSLPMGPETQYFGPGTRLLVL.

This clone was counted a single time. The CDR3 DNA follows: TGTGCCATCAGTGGGAGAGACAACGTGAACACTGAAGCTTTCTTT. Translating gives CAISGRDNVNTEAFF. The chain combines TRBV10-3 with TRBJ1-1; D remains ambiguous. The CDR3 runs to 15 residues. V dropped 4 bases and J dropped 0 bases, with 12 bases sitting between them. CDR1 is ENHRY and CDR2 is SYGVKD in the germline V gene.

The gene calls are TRBV7-3 and TRBJ2-3, with 10 bases aligning to TRBD1. Germline lookup yields CDR1 SGHTA and CDR2 FQGTGA. The V gene end was trimmed by 4 bases and the J gene end by 4 bases; junction bases not matched to a gene: 11. The CDR3 runs 17 residues. CDR3 nucleotide sequence: TGTGCCAGCAGCTCCTTTCCGGGACAGGGGTTGGCAGATACGCAGTATTTT. Its translation: CASSSFPGQGLADTQYF.